Shown below are 8 T cell receptor beta chains from a single sample sequenced in a study of T-cell memory formation after mild COVID-19. TCRdb re-called the 5' RACE reads through MiXCR, storing one row per CDR3 protein. Of 200,000 to 300,000 distinct CDR3 sequences listed, about a sixth were seen once; the top ten hold 22%. The sample comprised PBMCs or a T cell subset sorted from them (not recorded which). The origin of the receptors is a man in his late teens or twenties who had mild COVID-19 (a few samples of this study predate the infection). Cell type and time point are not known.

Only a few counts were recorded for this clonotype. The V and J genes are TRBV7-3 and TRBJ1-6; D is perhaps TRBD1 (5 bases). V lost 1 base, J lost 4 bases, and 5 bases lay in between. The length of the CDR3 is 14 residues. Germline lookup yields CDR1 SGHTA and CDR2 FQGTGA. The CDR3 sequence is CASSLKGYNSPLHF. CDR3 nucleotides: TGTGCCAGCAGCTTAAAGGGGTATAATTCACCCCTCCACTTT.

This clonotype has a handful of counts. The CDR3 protein is CASSFNGKKYEQYV. CDR3 DNA: TGTGCCAGCAGTTTTAATGGCAAGAAGTACGAGCAGTACGTC. This chain links TRBV12-3 or TRBV12-4 with TRBJ2-7; no clear D. Trimming removed 3 bases at V and 4 bases at J, with 13 bases between. This CDR3 is 14 amino acids long.

The chain links TRBV7-9 to TRBJ2-5; 7 bases map to TRBD2. The CDR3 loop spans 16 amino acids. The trim removed 3 bases at V and 4 bases at J, leaving 11 bases unmatched. CDR1 and CDR2 from the germline V gene are SEHNR and FQNEAQ (reference sequence). The CDR3 protein is CASSLARDYPGETQYF. The CDR3 DNA reads TGTGCCAGCAGCTTGGCTCGGGACTACCCAGGAGAGACCCAGTACTTC.

J is TRBJ1-4 and V is TRBV6-1; no firm D call. Germline assignment: CDR1 MNHNS and CDR2 SASEGT. The length of the CDR3 is 14 residues. CDR3 in amino acids: CATARADFDKKLFF. CDR3 DNA: TGTGCAACTGCGCGGGCGGATTTTGACAAAAAACTGTTTTTT.

The chain has TRBV12-5 and TRBJ2-1; D not certain. CDR3 length: 11 amino acids. V lost 2 bases and J 8 bases, leaving 4 bases between the germline ends. Germline lookup yields CDR1 LGHNT and CDR2 FRNRAP. CDR3: CASGLQDEQFF. The CDR3 DNA is TGTGCTAGTGGTTTGCAGGATGAGCAGTTCTTC.

This clonotype was recorded a few times. This chain uses TRBV5-1 with TRBJ1-4; no definite D call. The ends were cut back, 4 bases at V and 7 bases at J, with 14 bases in the middle. The CDR3 is 14 amino acids. CDR1 and CDR2 (germline): SGHRS, YFSETQ. The CDR3 is CASSPPGGGEKLFF. In DNA, the CDR3 is TGCGCCAGCAGCCCCCCGGGAGGTGGTGAAAAACTGTTTTTT.

This clonotype showed up many times. The V and J genes are TRBV5-1 and TRBJ2-2; D remains unclear. V was clipped by 0 bases and J by 0 bases, with 6 bases between them. The CDR3 contains 15 residues. Germline-derived CDR1 and CDR2 are SGHRS and YFSETQ. The CDR3 nucleotides are TGCGCCAGCAGCTTGGACAGACCGAACACCGGGGAGCTGTTTTTT. This sequence encodes CASSLDRPNTGELFF.

This clonotype has only a few counts. The CDR3 sequence is CASSPTADQNIQYF. CDR3 DNA: TGTGCCAGCAGCCCCACAGCGGATCAAAACATTCAGTACTTC. This chain uses TRBV7-2 with TRBJ2-4, with D tentatively TRBD2 (5 bases). The CDR3 has 14 residues. Germline V gives CDR1 SGHTA, CDR2 FQGNSA. V was clipped by 5 bases and J by 5 bases, with 13 bases between them.